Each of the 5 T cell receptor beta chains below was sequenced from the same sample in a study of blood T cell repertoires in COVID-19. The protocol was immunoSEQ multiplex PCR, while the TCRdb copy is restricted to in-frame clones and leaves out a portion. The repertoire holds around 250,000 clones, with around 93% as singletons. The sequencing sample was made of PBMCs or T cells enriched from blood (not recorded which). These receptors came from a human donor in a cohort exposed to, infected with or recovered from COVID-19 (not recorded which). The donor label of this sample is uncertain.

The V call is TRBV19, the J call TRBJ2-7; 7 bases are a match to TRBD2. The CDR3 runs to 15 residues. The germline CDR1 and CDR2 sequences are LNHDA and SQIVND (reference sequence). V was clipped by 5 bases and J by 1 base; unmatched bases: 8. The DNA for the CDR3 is TGTGCCAGTAGTCGCAGCGGGGTCGGGTCCTACGAGCAGTACTTC. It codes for CASSRSGVGSYEQYF.

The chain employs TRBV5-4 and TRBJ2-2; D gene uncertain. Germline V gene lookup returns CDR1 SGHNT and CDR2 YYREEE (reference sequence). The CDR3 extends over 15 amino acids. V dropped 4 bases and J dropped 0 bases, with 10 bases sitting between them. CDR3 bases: TGTGCCAGCAGCGTGACTGTGGCGAACACCGGGGAGCTGTTTTTT. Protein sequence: CASSVTVANTGELFF.

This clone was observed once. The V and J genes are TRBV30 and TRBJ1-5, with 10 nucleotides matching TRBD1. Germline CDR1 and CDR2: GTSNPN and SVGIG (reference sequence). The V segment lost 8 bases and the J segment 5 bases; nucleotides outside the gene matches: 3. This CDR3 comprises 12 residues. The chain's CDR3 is CASGTGDQPQHF. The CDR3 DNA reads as TGTGCCAGCGGGACAGGGGATCAGCCCCAGCATTTT.

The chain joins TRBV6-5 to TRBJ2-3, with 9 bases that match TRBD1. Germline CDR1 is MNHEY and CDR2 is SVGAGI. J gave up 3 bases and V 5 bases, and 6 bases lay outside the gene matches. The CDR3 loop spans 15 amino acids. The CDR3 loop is CASSQPGQGTDTQYF. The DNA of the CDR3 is TGTGCCAGCAGTCAACCGGGACAGGGAACAGATACGCAGTATTTT.

The CDR3 DNA is TGTGCCAGCAGCTTCCTAGGGGCACAGCTTCTCGTGGGCTACACCTTC. Protein product: CASSFLGAQLLVGYTF. The V and J genes are TRBV7-2 and TRBJ1-2; tentatively, D is TRBD1 (5 bases). Germline loops: CDR1 SGHTA, CDR2 FQGNSA. This CDR3 has 16 amino acids. Trimming removed 3 bases from V and 8 bases from J, with 22 bases in between.